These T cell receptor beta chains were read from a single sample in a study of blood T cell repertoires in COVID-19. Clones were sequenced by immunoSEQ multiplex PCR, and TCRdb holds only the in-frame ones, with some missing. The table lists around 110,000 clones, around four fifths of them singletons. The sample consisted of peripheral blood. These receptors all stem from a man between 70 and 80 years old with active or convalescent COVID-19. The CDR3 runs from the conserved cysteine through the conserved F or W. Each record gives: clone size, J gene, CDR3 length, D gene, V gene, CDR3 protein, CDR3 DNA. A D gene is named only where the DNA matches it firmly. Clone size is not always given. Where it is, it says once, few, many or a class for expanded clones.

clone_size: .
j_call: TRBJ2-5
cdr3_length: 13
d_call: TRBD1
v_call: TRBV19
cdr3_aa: CASSTRQGETQYF
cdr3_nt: TGTGCCAGTAGTACCCGACAGGGTGAGACCCAGTACTTC

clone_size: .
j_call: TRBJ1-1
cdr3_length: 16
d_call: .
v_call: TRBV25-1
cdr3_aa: CASSEPPGQGNTEAFF
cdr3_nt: TGTGCCAGCAGTGAGCCCCCCGGGCAGGGGAACACTGAAGCTTTCTTT

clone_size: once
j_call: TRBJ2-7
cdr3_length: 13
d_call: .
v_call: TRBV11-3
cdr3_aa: CASSLNRAREQYF
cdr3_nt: TGTGCCAGCAGCTTGAACAGGGCCCGCGAGCAGTACTTC

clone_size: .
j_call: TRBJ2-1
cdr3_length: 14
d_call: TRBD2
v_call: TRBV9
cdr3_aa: CASSAGTSSSEQFF
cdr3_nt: TGTGCCAGCAGCGCGGGGACTAGCAGCTCCGAGCAGTTCTTC

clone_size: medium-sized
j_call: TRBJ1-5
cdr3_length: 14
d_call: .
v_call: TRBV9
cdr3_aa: CASSPGNSNQPQHF
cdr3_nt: TGTGCCAGCAGTCCCGGGAATAGCAATCAGCCCCAGCATTTT

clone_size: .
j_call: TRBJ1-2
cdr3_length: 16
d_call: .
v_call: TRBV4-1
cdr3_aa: CASSQDRGREDYGYTF
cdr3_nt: TGCGCCAGCAGCCAAGATCGGGGCAGGGAGGACTATGGCTACACCTTC

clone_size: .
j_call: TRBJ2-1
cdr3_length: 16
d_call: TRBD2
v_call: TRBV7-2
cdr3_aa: CASSLEGLAAYNEQFF
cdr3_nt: TGTGCCAGCAGCCTGGAGGGACTAGCGGCCTACAATGAGCAGTTCTTC

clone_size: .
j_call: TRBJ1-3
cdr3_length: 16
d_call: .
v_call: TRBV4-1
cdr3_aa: CASSREGTSSGNTIYF
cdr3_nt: TGCGCCAGCAGCCGAGAAGGGACAAGCTCTGGAAACACCATATATTTT

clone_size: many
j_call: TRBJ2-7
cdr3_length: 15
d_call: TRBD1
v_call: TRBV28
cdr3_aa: CASSATGQGVYEQYF
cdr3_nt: TGTGCCAGCAGTGCAACAGGACAGGGTGTTTACGAGCAGTACTTC

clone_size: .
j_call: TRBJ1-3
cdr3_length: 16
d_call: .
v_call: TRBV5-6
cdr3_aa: CASSLIGRDPGNTIYF
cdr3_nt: TGTGCCAGCAGCTTAATAGGCAGGGATCCTGGAAACACCATATATTTT

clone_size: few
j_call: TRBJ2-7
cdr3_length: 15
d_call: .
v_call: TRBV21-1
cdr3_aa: CASSYQTSGRSEQYF
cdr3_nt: TGTGCCAGCAGCTACCAGACTAGCGGGAGATCCGAGCAGTACTTC

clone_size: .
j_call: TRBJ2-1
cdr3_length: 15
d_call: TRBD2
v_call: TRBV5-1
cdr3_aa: CASSLPAGVGNEQFF
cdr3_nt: TGCGCCAGCAGCTTGCCAGCGGGAGTAGGTAATGAGCAGTTCTTC

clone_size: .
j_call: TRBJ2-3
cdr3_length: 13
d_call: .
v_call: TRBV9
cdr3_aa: CASSVLQGNTQYF
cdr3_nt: TGTGCCAGCAGCGTACTCCAGGGAAATACGCAGTATTTT

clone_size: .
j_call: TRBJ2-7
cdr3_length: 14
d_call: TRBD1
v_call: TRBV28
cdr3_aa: CASSSTGVSYEQYF
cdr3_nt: TGTGCCAGCAGTTCTACAGGGGTCTCCTACGAGCAGTACTTC

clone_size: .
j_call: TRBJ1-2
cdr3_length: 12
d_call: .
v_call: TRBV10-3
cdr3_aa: CATYDSNYGYTF
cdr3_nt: TGTGCCACCTACGACAGTAACTATGGCTACACCTTC

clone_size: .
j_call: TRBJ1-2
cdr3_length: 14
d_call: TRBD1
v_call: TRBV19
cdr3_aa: CASNPTGYDYGYTF
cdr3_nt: TGTGCCAGTAACCCGACAGGGTATGACTATGGCTACACCTTC

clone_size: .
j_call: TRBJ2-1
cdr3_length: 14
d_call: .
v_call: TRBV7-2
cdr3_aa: CASSRSEDKGPQFF
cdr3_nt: TGTGCCAGCAGCCGCTCCGAGGACAAGGGTCCCCAGTTCTTC

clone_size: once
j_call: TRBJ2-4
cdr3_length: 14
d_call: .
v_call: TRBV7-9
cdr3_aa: CASSHRDAKNIQYF
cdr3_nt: TGTGCCAGCAGCCACAGGGACGCCAAAAACATTCAGTACTTC

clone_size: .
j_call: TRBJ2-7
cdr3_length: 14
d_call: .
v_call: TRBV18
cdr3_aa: CASSPGAEGYEQYF
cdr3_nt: TGTGCCAGCTCACCAGGGGCGGAGGGTTACGAGCAGTACTTC

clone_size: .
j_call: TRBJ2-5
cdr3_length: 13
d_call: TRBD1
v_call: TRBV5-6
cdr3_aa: CASTRDSQETQYF
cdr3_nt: TGTGCCAGCACCCGGGACAGCCAAGAGACCCAGTACTTC

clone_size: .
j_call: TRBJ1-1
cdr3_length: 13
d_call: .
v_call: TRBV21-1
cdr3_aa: CASSMEGNTEAFF
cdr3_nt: TGTGCCAGCAGCATGGAGGGTAACACTGAAGCTTTCTTT

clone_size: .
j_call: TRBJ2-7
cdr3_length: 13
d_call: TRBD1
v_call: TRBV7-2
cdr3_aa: CASSYRDRGEQYF
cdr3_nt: TGTGCCAGCAGCTATCGAGACAGGGGCGAGCAGTACTTC

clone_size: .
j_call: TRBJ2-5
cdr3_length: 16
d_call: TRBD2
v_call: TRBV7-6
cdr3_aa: CASSPPGLAGGETQYF
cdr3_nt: TGTGCCAGCAGCCCCCCGGGACTAGCGGGAGGAGAGACCCAGTACTTC

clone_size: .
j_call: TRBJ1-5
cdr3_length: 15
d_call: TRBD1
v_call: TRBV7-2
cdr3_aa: CASSSVGQFKGPQHF
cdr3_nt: TGTGCCAGCAGCTCGGTGGGACAGTTCAAAGGGCCCCAGCATTTT

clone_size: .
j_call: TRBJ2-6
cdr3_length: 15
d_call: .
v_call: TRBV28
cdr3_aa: CASSLLSLGANVLTF
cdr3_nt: TGTGCCAGCAGTTTATTGTCCCTTGGGGCCAACGTCCTGACTTTC

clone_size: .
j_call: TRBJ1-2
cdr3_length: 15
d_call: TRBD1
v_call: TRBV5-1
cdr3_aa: CASSPGTAHNYGYTF
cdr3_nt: TGCGCCAGCAGCCCCGGGACAGCCCATAACTATGGCTACACCTTC

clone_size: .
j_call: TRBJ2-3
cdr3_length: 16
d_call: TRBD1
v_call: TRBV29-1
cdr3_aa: CSVELGQGWGTDTQYF
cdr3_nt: TGCAGCGTTGAATTGGGACAGGGGTGGGGCACAGATACGCAGTATTTT

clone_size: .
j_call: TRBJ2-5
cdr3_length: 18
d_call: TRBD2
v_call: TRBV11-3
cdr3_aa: CASSLVGGGAGLQETQYF
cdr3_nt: TGTGCCAGCAGCTTAGTCGGTGGGGGAGCGGGACTCCAAGAGACCCAGTACTTC

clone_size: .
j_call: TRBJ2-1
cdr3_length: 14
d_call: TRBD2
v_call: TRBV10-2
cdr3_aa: CASSDRVAGSEQFF
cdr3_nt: TGCGCCAGCAGTGACAGAGTAGCGGGTAGTGAGCAGTTCTTC

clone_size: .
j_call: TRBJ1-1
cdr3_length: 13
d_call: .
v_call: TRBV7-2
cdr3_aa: CASSRNRVTEAFF
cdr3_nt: TGTGCCAGCAGCCGAAACAGGGTCACTGAAGCTTTCTTT

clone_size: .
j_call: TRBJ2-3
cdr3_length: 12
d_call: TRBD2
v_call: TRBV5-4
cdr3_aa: CASSGSGGSQYF
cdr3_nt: TGTGCCAGCAGCGGAAGCGGGGGGTCGCAGTATTTT

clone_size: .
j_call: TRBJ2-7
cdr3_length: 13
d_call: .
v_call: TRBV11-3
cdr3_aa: CASSRVSRYEQYF
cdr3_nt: TGTGCCAGCAGCCGCGTGAGTCGCTACGAGCAGTACTTC

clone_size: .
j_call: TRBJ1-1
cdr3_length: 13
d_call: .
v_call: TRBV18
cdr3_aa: CASSPPMNTEAFF
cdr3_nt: TGTGCCAGCTCACCACCTATGAACACTGAAGCTTTCTTT

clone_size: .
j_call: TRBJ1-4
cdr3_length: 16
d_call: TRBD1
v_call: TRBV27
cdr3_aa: CASRPNRDRGIEKLFF
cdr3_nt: TGTGCCAGCAGACCCAACCGGGACAGGGGTATTGAAAAACTGTTTTTT

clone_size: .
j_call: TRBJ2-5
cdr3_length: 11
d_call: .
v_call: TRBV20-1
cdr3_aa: CSASPAGTQYF
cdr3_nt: TGCAGTGCTAGCCCTGCGGGGACCCAGTACTTC

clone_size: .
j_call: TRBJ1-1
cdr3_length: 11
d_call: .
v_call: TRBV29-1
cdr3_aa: CSCRGNTEAFF
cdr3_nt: TGCTCCTGTCGGGGGAACACTGAAGCTTTCTTT

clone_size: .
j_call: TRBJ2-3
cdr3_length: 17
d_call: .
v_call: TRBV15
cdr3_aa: CATSRDVFGGPTDTQYF
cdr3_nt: TGTGCCACCAGCAGAGATGTCTTCGGCGGGCCCACAGATACGCAGTATTTT

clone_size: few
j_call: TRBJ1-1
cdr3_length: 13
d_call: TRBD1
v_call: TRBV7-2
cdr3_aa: CASSSRDRSEAFF
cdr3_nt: TGTGCCAGCAGCTCCAGGGACAGGTCTGAAGCTTTCTTT

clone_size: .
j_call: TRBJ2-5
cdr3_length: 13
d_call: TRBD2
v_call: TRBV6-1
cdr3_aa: CASSEGTSVAQYF
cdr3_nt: TGTGCCAGCAGTGAAGGGACTAGCGTGGCCCAGTACTTC